The 11 T cell receptor beta chains below all came from one sample that was sequenced in a study of Graves' ophthalmopathy and Graves' hyperthyroidism. Amplification targeted the TCR beta CDR3 regions, with RNA transcripts as the source material. An opening RT-PCR round employed HTBI primers and preceded a second-round multiplex PCR. TCRdb used MiXCR to reprocess the multiplex PCR reads, holding one entry per CDR3 protein. The sample has some 360,000 distinct CDR3 sequences; about 18% are singletons. Sequencing input: peripheral blood. These receptor sequences come from an adult woman with stable Graves' hyperthyroidism.

This clonotype occurred many times. The chain employs TRBV5-1 and TRBJ2-7; D is uncertain. The V end lost 2 bases, the J end lost 6 bases, and 12 bases lay between the germline ends. CDR1 and CDR2 from the germline V gene are SGHRS and YFSETQ. There are 13 residues in the CDR3. The CDR3 nucleotides are TGCGCCAGCAGCTTCGGACGGGCTAGCGAGCAGTACTTC. It codes for CASSFGRASEQYF.

A few counts support this clonotype. The V gene is TRBV9, the J gene TRBJ2-2; tentatively, D is TRBD1 (5 bases). V lost 1 base to trimming and J lost 5 bases, with 18 bases between them. CDR1 and CDR2 (germline): SGDLS, YYNGEE. This CDR3 is 17 amino acids long. The chain's CDR3 is CASSVPTVLKGTGELFF. The CDR3 nucleotides read TGTGCCAGCAGCGTACCGACAGTCCTAAAGGGAACCGGGGAGCTGTTTTTT.

As to this clonotype: The junction and the germline gene differ at one end; a read error may be behind it. This chain links TRBV27 with TRBJ2-7; TRBD2 aligns across 11 bases. The CDR3 runs to 15 residues. CDR1 is MNHEY and CDR2 is SMNVEV in the germline V gene (reference sequence). The CDR3 region is CASSVTSGISYEQHF. CDR3 DNA sequence: TGTGCCAGCAGTGTGACTAGCGGGATATCTTACGAGCAGCACTTC.

This clonotype showed up many times. One end of the junction varies from germline; a read error may be responsible. The chain carries TRBV7-9 and TRBJ2-7; D may be TRBD1 (5 bases). The CDR3 is 15 residues long. Looked up from germline, CDR1 is SEHNR and CDR2 is FQNEAQ (reference sequence). CDR3 sequence reads: CASSAPGHAPYGQYF. DNA of the CDR3: TGTGCCAGCAGCGCACCAGGACACGCGCCCTACGGGCAGTACTTC. Combining the CDR3 with reference TRBV7-9 and TRBJ2-7 gives the whole variable domain DTGVSQNPRHKITKRGQNVTFRCDPISEHNRLYWYRQTLGQGPEFLTYFQNEAQLEKSRLLSDRFSAERPKGSFSTLEIQRTEQGDSAMYLCASSAPGHAPYGQYFGPGTRLTVT.

This clonotype appeared a single time. A clone one base away is much larger, so this may be a read error. This chain joins TRBV7-6 and TRBJ2-3; D is uncertain. The V gene's germline CDR1 is SGHVS and CDR2 FNYEAQ. V gave up 5 bases and J gave up 4 bases, with 16 bases separating them. The CDR3 length is 15 residues. CDR3 protein: CASSLYLTLSDTQYF. In DNA, the CDR3 is TGTGCCAGCAGCCTATACCTGACCCTCTCAGATACGCAGTATTTT.

This clonotype was recorded many times. The chain is built from TRBV2 and TRBJ1-2, with D unclear. This CDR3 is built from 15 residues. Trimming left V 3 bases short and J 0 bases short, with 11 bases between. Germline CDR1 reads SNHLY; CDR2 reads FYNNEI. As DNA, the CDR3 is TGTGCCAGCAGTGAGAGCCAAACGACTAACTATGGCTACACCTTC. This codes for CASSESQTTNYGYTF.

The table lists this clonotype with many counts. The CDR3 protein is CASQQDRGSYEQYF. CDR3 DNA sequence: TGCGCCTCTCAGCAAGATCGGGGGTCCTACGAGCAGTACTTC. The chain uses TRBV4-1 and TRBJ2-7; weak D call: TRBD2 (6 bases). Germline V gene data show CDR1 as MGHRA and CDR2 as YSYEKL. V was cut by 11 bases and J by 1 base, with 18 bases left in between. There are 14 residues in the CDR3.

The table lists this clonotype with many counts. A read error may produce the germline difference seen at one junction end. This rearrangement joins TRBV7-2 to TRBJ2-5; maybe TRBD1 (5 bases). The CDR3 covers 16 residues. CDR1 is SGHTA, CDR2 FQGNSA, per germline. The CDR3 nucleotides are TGTGCCGGCAGCCCCTGGGGCGGAAACTTTCAAGAGACCCAGTACTTC. Amino acid sequence: CAGSPWGGNFQETQYF.

This clonotype was picked up a small number of times. The chain links TRBV29-1 to TRBJ1-2, with 9 bases that match TRBD1. Germline trimming cut 7 bases from V and 5 bases from J; bases unmatched to any gene: 8. Germline values: CDR1 SQVTM, CDR2 ANQGSEA. The CDR3 loop spans 13 amino acids. The CDR3 bases are TGCAGCGCCCGGACAGGGGCGAGGTATGGCTACACCTTC. Residues: CSARTGARYGYTF.

This clonotype was seen only a few times. The V and J genes are TRBV30 and TRBJ2-7; D possibly corresponds to TRBD2 (5 bases). Trimming cost V 1 base and J 2 bases, with 12 bases left between them. Germline CDR1 GTSNPN, CDR2 SVGIG (reference sequence). The CDR3 is 14 amino acids. Here the CDR3 reads CAWSEPGITYEQYF. The CDR3 bases are TGTGCCTGGAGTGAACCGGGGATCACCTACGAGCAGTACTTC.

In its sample, this clonotype was seen many times. The V call is TRBV6-5, the J call TRBJ1-5, with D maybe TRBD1 (6 bases). This CDR3 comprises 13 residues. V was shortened by 10 bases and J by 7 bases, with 17 bases between the two germline ends. Germline CDR1 and CDR2: MNHEY and SVGAGI. This CDR3 is CATFIGGGQPQHF. The CDR3 DNA is TGTGCCACCTTTATAGGGGGTGGCCAGCCCCAGCATTTT.